This TCR beta chain was retrieved from a study of cytomegalovirus exposure and HLA in healthy donors. Study findings and constraints: Because they were indistinguishable, some V segments, including TRBV6-2 and TRBV6-3, were excluded. The CMV antigen specificity of a few CMV-associated chains was confirmed through in vitro analysis.

Only one count was recorded for this clone. Its matching antigen is unknown. The V segment lost 4 bases and the J segment 5 bases; nucleotides outside the gene matches: 3. There are 13 residues in the CDR3. CDR1 and CDR2 from the germline V gene are MDHEN and SYDVKM. Though nominally healthy at sampling, donors likely had unrecorded immune exposures. PCR was performed using 60 Vbeta and 13 Jbeta primers. Only in-frame clones appear in the TCRdb table, and some are missing; sequencing was by immunoSEQ multiplex PCR. The sample has 75,000 to 95,000 clones; over 60% are singletons. The sequencing input was PBMCs. This receptor was taken from a woman between 45 and 60 years old in good health and CMV-seropositive. The V and J genes are TRBV28 and TRBJ1-1; 8 bases are shared with TRBD1. As DNA, the CDR3 is TGTGCCAGCAGTTACAGGGGGGCGACTGAAGCTTTCTTT. This gives the protein CASSYRGATEAFF.